This T cell receptor (beta chain) was sequenced in a study of CD8 T cells in ankylosing spondylitis. The CDR3 has 17 amino acids. Germline values: CDR1 SGHRS, CDR2 YFSETQ. Trimming shortened V by 0 bases and J by 0 bases, and 13 bases separated the two germline ends. This clonotype was picked up many times. As the method for making TCR beta libraries, quantitative 5'-RACE with molecular barcodes was used. Using its own MiXCR run on the 5' RACE reads, TCRdb lists one record per CDR3 protein. The sample lists about 220,000 distinct CDR3 sequences; about 11% were seen once. The TCR sequence derives from a male donor with ankylosing spondylitis or in good health (not recorded which). This chain uses TRBV5-1 with TRBJ1-5; D gene ambiguous. Material: blood, either unsorted or a sorted T cell fraction (not recorded which). This CDR3 is CASSLEAGTSSNQPQHF. Written as DNA, the CDR3 is TGCGCCAGCAGCTTGGAAGCGGGAACTAGTAGCAATCAGCCCCAGCATTTT.